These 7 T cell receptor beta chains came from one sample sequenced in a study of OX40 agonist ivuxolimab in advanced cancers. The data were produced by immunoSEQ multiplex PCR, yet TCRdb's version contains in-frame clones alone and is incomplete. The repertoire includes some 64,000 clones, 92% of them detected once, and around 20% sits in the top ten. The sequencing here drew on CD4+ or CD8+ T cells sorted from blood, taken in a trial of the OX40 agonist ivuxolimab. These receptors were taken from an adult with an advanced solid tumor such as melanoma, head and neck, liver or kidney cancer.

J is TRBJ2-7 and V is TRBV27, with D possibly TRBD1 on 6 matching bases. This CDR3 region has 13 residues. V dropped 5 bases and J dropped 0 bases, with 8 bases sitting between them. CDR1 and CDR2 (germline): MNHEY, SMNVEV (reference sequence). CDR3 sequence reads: CASSQGPSYEQYF. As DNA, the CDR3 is TGTGCCAGCAGTCAGGGGCCCTCCTACGAGCAGTACTTC.

The CDR3 reads CSVEGWVGAKYEQYV. CDR3 nucleotides: TGCAGCGTTGAGGGGTGGGTTGGGGCGAAATACGAGCAGTACGTC. The chain carries TRBV29-1 and TRBJ2-7; D possibly corresponds to TRBD1 (5 bases). Trimming pared 3 bases from V and 4 bases from J, leaving 19 bases between. This CDR3 spans 15 amino acids. From germline, CDR1 is SQVTM and CDR2 ANQGSEA.

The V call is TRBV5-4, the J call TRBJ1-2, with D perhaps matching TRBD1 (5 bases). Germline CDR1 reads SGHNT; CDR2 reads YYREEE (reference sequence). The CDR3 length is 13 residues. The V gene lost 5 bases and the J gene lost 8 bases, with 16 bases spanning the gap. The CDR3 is CASRGKQEQGYTF. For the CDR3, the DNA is TGTGCCAGCAGGGGTAAACAGGAGCAAGGCTACACCTTC.

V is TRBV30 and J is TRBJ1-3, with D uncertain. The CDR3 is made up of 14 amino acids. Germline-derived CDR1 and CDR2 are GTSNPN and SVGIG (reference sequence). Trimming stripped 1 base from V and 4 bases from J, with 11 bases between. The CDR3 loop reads CAWSGLGSGNTIYF. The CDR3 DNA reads TGTGCCTGGAGTGGGTTAGGGAGCGGAAACACCATATATTTT.

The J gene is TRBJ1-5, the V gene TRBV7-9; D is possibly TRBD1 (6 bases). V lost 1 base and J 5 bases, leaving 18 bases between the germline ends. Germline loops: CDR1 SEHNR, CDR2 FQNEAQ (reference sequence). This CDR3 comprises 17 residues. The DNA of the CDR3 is TGTGCCAGCAGCTTAGAGACAGAGGGGGTGGAGGATCAGCCCCAGCATTTT. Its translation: CASSLETEGVEDQPQHF. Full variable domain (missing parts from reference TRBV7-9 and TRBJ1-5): DTGVSQNPRHKITKRGQNVTFRCDPISEHNRLYWYRQTLGQGPEFLTYFQNEAQLEKSRLLSDRFSAERPKGSFSTLEIQRTEQGDSAMYLCASSLETEGVEDQPQHFGDGTRLSIL.

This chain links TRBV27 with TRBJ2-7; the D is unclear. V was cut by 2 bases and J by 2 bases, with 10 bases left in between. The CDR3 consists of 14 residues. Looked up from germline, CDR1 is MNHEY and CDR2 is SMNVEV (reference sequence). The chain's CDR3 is CASSLAAETYEQYF. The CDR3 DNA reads TGTGCCAGCAGTTTAGCGGCAGAGACCTACGAGCAGTACTTC.

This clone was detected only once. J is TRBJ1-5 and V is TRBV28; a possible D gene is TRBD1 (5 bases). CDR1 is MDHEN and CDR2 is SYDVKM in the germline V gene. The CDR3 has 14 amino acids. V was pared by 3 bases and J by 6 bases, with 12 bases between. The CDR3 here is CASSFAVDSQPQHF. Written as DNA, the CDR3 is TGTGCCAGCAGTTTTGCTGTTGACAGTCAGCCCCAGCATTTT.